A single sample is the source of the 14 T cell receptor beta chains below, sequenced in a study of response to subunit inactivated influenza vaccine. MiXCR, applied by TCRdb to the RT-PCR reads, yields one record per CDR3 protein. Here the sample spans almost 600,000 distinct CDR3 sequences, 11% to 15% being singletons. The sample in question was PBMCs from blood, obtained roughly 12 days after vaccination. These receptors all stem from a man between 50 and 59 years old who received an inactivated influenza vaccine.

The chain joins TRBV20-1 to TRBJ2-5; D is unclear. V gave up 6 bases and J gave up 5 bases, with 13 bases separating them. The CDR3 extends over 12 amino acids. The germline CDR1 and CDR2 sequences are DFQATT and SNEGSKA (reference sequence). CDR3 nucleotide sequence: TGCAGTGCGCCAAGGGCGGCGGAGACCCAGTACTTC. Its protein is CSAPRAAETQYF.

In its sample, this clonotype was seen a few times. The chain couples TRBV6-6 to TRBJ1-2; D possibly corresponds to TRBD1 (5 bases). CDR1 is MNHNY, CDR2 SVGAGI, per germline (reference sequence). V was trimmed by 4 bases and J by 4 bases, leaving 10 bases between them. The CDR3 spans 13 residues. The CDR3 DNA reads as TGTGCCAGCAGTTCCGGCAGGGTCTATGGCTACACCTTC. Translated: CASSSGRVYGYTF.

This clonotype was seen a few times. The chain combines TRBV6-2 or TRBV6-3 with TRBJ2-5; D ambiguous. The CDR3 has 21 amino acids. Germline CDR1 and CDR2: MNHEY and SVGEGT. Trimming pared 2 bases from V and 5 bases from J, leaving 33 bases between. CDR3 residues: CASSYISKLSTRAVSTETQYF. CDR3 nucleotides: TGTGCCAGCAGTTACATAAGTAAACTGTCAACCAGAGCAGTCTCCACCGAGACCCAGTACTTC.

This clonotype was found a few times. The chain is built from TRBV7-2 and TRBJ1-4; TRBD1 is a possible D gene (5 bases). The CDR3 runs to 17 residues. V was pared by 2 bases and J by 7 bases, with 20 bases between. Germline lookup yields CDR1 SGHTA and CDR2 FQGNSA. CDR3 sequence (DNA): TGTGCCAGCAGCTTATCGAGGAGAGGGGCCATGTTTGAAAAACTGTTTTTT. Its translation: CASSLSRRGAMFEKLFF.

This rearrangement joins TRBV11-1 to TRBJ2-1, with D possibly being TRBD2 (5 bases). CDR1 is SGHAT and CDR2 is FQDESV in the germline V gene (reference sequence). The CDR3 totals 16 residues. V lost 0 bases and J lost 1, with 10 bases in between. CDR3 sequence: CASSLARGRSYNEQFF. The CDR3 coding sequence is TGTGCCAGCAGCTTAGCTAGAGGGCGTTCCTACAATGAGCAGTTCTTC. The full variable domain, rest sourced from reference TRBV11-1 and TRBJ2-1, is EAEVAQSPRYKITEKSQAVAFWCDPISGHATLYWYRQILGQGPELLVQFQDESVVDDSQLPKDRFSAERLKGVDSTLKIQPAELGDSAMYLCASSLARGRSYNEQFFGPGTRLTVL.

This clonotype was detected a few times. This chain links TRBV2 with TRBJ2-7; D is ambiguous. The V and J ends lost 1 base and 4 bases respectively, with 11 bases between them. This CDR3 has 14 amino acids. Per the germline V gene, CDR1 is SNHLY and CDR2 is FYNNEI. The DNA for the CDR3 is TGTGCCAGCAGTGAAGTGGAGACATGGTACGAGCAGTACTTC. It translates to CASSEVETWYEQYF.

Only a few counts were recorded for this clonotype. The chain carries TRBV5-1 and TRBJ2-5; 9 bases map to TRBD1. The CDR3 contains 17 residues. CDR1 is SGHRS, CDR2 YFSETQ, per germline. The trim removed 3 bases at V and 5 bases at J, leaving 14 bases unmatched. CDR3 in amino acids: CASSYGTPGQGVETQYF. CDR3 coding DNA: TGCGCCAGCAGCTACGGAACTCCGGGACAGGGTGTTGAGACCCAGTACTTC.

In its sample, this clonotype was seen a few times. CDR3: CASSLFSSYEQYF. As DNA, the CDR3 is TGTGCCAGCAGCTTATTCTCCTCCTACGAGCAGTACTTC. The chain recombines TRBV7-2 with TRBJ2-7, with unresolved D. The CDR3 has 13 residues. Germline CDR1 and CDR2: SGHTA and FQGNSA. Trimming took 2 bases from V and 0 from J, leaving 5 bases between them.

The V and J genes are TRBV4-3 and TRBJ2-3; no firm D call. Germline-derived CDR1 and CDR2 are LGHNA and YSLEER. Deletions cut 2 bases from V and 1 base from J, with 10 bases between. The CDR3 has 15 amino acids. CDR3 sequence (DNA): TGCGCCAGCAGCCAATTGTACGGCGGCACAGATACGCAGTATTTT. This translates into CASSQLYGGTDTQYF.

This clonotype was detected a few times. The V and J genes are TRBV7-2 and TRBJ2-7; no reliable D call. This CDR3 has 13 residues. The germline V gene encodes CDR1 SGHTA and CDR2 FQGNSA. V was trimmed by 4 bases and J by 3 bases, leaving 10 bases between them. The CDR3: CASSSGRNYEQYF. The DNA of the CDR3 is TGTGCCAGCAGCTCCGGACGTAACTACGAGCAGTACTTC.

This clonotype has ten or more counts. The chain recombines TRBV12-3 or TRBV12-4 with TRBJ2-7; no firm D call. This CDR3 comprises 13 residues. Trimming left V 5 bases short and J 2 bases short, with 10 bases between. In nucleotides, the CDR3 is TGTGCCAGCAGTGTTGGTGGTGCCTACGAGCAGTACTTC. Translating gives CASSVGGAYEQYF.

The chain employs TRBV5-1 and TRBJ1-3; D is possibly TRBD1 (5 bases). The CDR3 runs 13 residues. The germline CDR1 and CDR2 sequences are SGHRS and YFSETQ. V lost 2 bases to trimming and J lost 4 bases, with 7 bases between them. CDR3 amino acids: CASSLQEGNTIYF. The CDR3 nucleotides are TGCGCCAGCAGCTTACAGGAAGGAAACACCATATATTTT.

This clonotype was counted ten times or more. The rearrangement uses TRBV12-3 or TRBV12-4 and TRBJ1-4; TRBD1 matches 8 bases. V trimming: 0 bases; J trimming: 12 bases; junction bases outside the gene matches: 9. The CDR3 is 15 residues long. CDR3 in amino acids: CASSLAGTGRLELFF. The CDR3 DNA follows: TGTGCCAGCAGTTTAGCCGGGACAGGTCGTCTGGAACTGTTTTTT.

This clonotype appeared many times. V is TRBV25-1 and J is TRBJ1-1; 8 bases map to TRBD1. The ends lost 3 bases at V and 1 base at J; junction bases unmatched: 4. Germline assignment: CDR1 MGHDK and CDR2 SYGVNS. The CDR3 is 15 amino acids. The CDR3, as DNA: TGTGCCAGCAGTGATCCCGGACAGGGGAACACTGAAGCTTTCTTT. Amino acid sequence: CASSDPGQGNTEAFF.